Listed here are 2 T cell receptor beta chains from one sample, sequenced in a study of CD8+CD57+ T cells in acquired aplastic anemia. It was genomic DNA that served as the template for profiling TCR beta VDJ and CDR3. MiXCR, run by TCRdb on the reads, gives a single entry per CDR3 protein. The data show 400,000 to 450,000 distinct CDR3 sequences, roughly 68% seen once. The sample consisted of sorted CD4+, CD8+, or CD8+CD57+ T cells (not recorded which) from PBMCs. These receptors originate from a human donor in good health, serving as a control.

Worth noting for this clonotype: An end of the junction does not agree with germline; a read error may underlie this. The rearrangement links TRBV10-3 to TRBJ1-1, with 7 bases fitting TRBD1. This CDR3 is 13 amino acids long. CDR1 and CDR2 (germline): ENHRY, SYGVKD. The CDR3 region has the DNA TGTGCCAGCAGTGACAGACAGGGCACTGAAGCTTTCTTT. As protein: CASSDRQGTEAFF.

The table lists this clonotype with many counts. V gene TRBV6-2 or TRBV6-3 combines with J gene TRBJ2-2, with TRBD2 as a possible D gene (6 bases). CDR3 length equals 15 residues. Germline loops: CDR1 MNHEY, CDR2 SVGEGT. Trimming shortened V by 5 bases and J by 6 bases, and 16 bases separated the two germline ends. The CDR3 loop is CASSRGDLAAGELFF. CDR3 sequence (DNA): TGTGCCAGCAGTCGCGGGGACCTAGCCGCCGGGGAGCTGTTTTTT.